This is a list of T cell receptor beta chains from one sample in a study of blood T cell repertoires in COVID-19. The protocol was immunoSEQ multiplex PCR, while the TCRdb copy is restricted to in-frame clones and leaves out a portion. The sample carries 450,000 or so clones, about 88% recorded once. Sequencing was performed on peripheral blood. These TCRs come from a woman aged 40 to 49 with COVID-19, enrolled during active disease. The CDR3 runs from the conserved cysteine through the conserved F or W. A D gene is named only where the DNA matches it firmly. Clone size is given for some rows only: seen once, a few or many times, or a class if the clone is expanded.

TRBJ2-1 | . | . | 14 | TRBV5-4 | TGTGCCAGCAGCTTGAAGGGCCCCGGGGATGAGCAGTTCTTC | CASSLKGPGDEQFF
TRBJ1-2 | TRBD1 | . | 13 | TRBV30 | TGTGCCGGGACAGGGGGCGCTGGCTATGGCTACACCTTC | CAGTGGAGYGYTF
TRBJ2-2 | . | . | 15 | TRBV4-3 | TGCGCCAGCAGCCAAGATGGAGGGGTAACCGGGGAGCTGTTTTTT | CASSQDGGVTGELFF
TRBJ1-2 | . | . | 15 | TRBV4-2 | TGTGCCAGCAGCCAAGACGTTGGGGCCTACTATGGCTACACCTTC | CASSQDVGAYYGYTF
TRBJ1-4 | TRBD1 | . | 14 | TRBV20-1 | TGCAGTGCTAGTATAGGGACAGGGAATGAAAAACTGTTTTTT | CSASIGTGNEKLFF
TRBJ1-4 | . | . | 16 | TRBV25-1 | TGTGCCAGCAGTGAAATAGGGAGAGGGGGAGAAGAAAAACTGTTTTTT | CASSEIGRGGEEKLFF
TRBJ2-2 | . | . | 17 | TRBV21-1 | TGTGCCAGCAGCAAAAAAGGGGCGAAGGCGAACACCGGGGAGCTGTTTTTT | CASSKKGAKANTGELFF
TRBJ2-2 | . | . | 14 | TRBV19 | TGTGCCAGTAGTGGGCAGGGGAGCACCGGGGAGCTGTTTTTT | CASSGQGSTGELFF
TRBJ2-1 | . | once | 12 | TRBV29-1 | TGCAGCGTTCGCCTAGCGTGGAATGAGCAGTTCTTC | CSVRLAWNEQFF
TRBJ1-2 | . | . | 14 | TRBV7-8 | TGTGCCAGCAGCCCGTCGGACAGTAACTATGGCTACACCTTC | CASSPSDSNYGYTF
TRBJ1-2 | TRBD1 | . | 15 | TRBV28 | TGTGCCAGCAGTCAGGGGGGATTTACTAACTATGGCTACACCTTC | CASSQGGFTNYGYTF
TRBJ2-2 | . | . | 11 | TRBV3-1/TRBV3-2 | TGTGCCAGCAGCCTCGTCGGGGAGCTGTTTTTT | CASSLVGELFF
TRBJ1-4 | . | . | 14 | TRBV7-2 | TGTGCCAGCAGCTTAGGCCGACAAGCTGAAAAACTGTTTTTT | CASSLGRQAEKLFF
TRBJ1-2 | TRBD1 | . | 16 | TRBV14 | TGTGCCAGCAGCGGACGGACAGGGGGGGGTAACTATGGCTACACCTTC | CASSGRTGGGNYGYTF
TRBJ1-5 | . | . | 16 | TRBV11-2 | TGTGCCAGCAGCTTAGGTGGTGTCAGTAGCAATCAGCCCCAGCATTTT | CASSLGGVSSNQPQHF
TRBJ2-3 | . | once | 16 | TRBV2 | TGTGCCAGCAGTGAGTTAACTACCCCCCGCACAGATACGCAGTATTTT | CASSELTTPRTDTQYF
TRBJ1-6 | . | . | 13 | TRBV6-5 | TGTGCCAGCAGTTACCTCAGGGATTCACCCCTCCACTTT | CASSYLRDSPLHF
TRBJ1-2 | . | . | 11 | TRBV11-2 | TGTGCCAGCGACGGAGGGGATGGCTACACCTTC | CASDGGDGYTF